The sequence of this T cell receptor (beta chain) was determined in a study of radiotherapy plus CTLA-4 blockade in lung cancer. As for the study in general: Under 20% of enrolled patients responded objectively, and roughly 31% had disease control.

V gave up 7 bases and J gave up 3 bases, with 15 bases separating them. Per the germline V gene, CDR1 is MNHNS and CDR2 is SASEGT. The CDR3 extends over 14 amino acids. Sequencing was performed with immunoSEQ multiplex PCR; in TCRdb, only in-frame clones are kept and a portion is missing. The table lists 40,000 or so clones, roughly 60% of them singletons. Chemo-refractory metastatic non-small-cell lung cancer patients were treated with focal radiation plus CTLA-4 blockade with ipilimumab. This sequence joins TRBV6-1 and TRBJ1-1; possible D gene TRBD1, 5 bases. This sample comprised peripheral blood, obtained from a patient treated with radiotherapy plus ipilimumab. The receptor was isolated from a human donor with non-small cell lung cancer who had a partial response to radiotherapy plus ipilimumab. The CDR3 sequence is CASTIGQGYTEAFF. The CDR3 coding sequence is TGTGCCAGCACCATTGGGCAGGGTTACACTGAAGCTTTCTTT.